Listed here are 23 T cell receptor beta chains from one sample, sequenced in a study of a mutant IDH1 vaccine in newly diagnosed glioma. Time point reported: baseline, week 1 (first vaccination visit). Noted treatment: pre-vaccination baseline after standard-of-care therapy. Sequencing was performed with immunoSEQ multiplex PCR; in TCRdb, only in-frame clones are kept and a portion is missing. Of around 99,000 clones in the sample, just under 80% were seen once. This material consisted of PBMCs, taken from a glioma patient treated with radiotherapy, temozolomide or both. These receptors all come from a man in his forties with glioma.

The genes are TRBV10-3 and TRBJ2-1; TRBD1 matches 8 bases. This CDR3 is built from 13 residues. The junction had 3 bases not matched to a gene; V was cut back by 5 bases and J by 6 bases. Germline lookup yields CDR1 ENHRY and CDR2 SYGVKD. The DNA for the CDR3 is TGTGCCATCAGTCTTGGACAGGGCAATGAGCAGTTCTTC. It specifies CAISLGQGNEQFF.

This chain connects TRBV5-1 to TRBJ2-6; the D gene is possibly TRBD2 (5 bases). The germline V and J ends were trimmed by 4 bases and 0 bases, with 20 bases remaining between them. The germline gives CDR1 SGHRS, CDR2 YFSETQ. This CDR3 is 19 amino acids long. CDR3 nucleotides: TGCGCCAGCAGCATTGGAAGGTATTCGGGGAGCTCTGGGGCCAACGTCCTGACTTTC. It encodes CASSIGRYSGSSGANVLTF.

This clone came up a few times. The V call is TRBV28, the J call TRBJ2-1, with TRBD2 matching 8 bases. The CDR3 spans 15 residues. The V and J ends lost 5 bases and 2 bases, in that order; junction bases with no gene match: 5. Per the germline V gene, CDR1 is MDHEN and CDR2 is SYDVKM. The CDR3, as DNA: TGTGCCAGCAGTCCAGCGGGAGCTCCCTACAATGAGCAGTTCTTC. Translating gives CASSPAGAPYNEQFF.

This clone appeared a single time. The chain uses TRBV27 and TRBJ2-7; 9 positions match TRBD1. The CDR3 is 15 residues long. Germline CDR1 is MNHEY and CDR2 is SMNVEV (reference sequence). Trimming cost V 3 bases and J 6 bases; bases outside gene matches: 9. This chain's CDR3 is CASSFHRGRPTEQYF. CDR3 sequence (DNA): TGTGCCAGCAGTTTTCACAGGGGGCGCCCGACCGAGCAGTACTTC.

This clone was counted only a few times. The chain is built from TRBV28 and TRBJ1-1, with TRBD1 identical over 9 bases. Germline V gene sequence: CDR1 MDHEN, CDR2 SYDVKM. The CDR3 sequence is 13 residues long. Trimming at V came to 8 bases and at J to 4 bases, leaving 5 bases not matched to a gene. The CDR3 region is CASWMTGGTEAFF. The CDR3 nucleotides read TGTGCCAGCTGGATGACAGGGGGCACTGAAGCTTTCTTT.

The V gene is TRBV28, the J gene TRBJ1-6; D gene ambiguous. V lost 7 bases, J lost 9 bases, and 7 bases lay in between. Germline CDR1 MDHEN, CDR2 SYDVKM. The CDR3 is 11 residues long. The CDR3 protein is CASTSGSPLHF. The CDR3, as DNA: TGTGCCAGCACCTCAGGTTCACCCCTCCACTTT.

This chain links TRBV11-1 with TRBJ2-1; TRBD1 aligns across 7 bases. Losses at the gene ends were 10 bases for V and 9 bases for J; bases not matched to a gene: 15. The CDR3 runs 14 residues. Germline V gene lookup returns CDR1 SGHAT and CDR2 FQDESV (reference sequence). The CDR3 sequence: CATHRDSLPGEQFF. The CDR3 DNA reads as TGTGCCACCCACCGGGACAGCCTTCCCGGTGAGCAGTTCTTC.

V and J are TRBV5-1 and TRBJ2-3; TRBD2 agrees at 8 bases. CDR1 SGHRS and CDR2 YFSETQ come from the germline V gene. J was trimmed by 2 bases and V by 1 base; bases with no gene match: 3. The CDR3 is 15 amino acids. In nucleotides, the CDR3 is TGCGCCAGCAGCTTGCGGGGGGGCCTCACAGATACGCAGTATTTT. Its protein is CASSLRGGLTDTQYF.

The chain is built from TRBV11-3 and TRBJ2-5; possibly TRBD2 for D (6 bases). Germline values: CDR1 SGHNT, CDR2 YENEEA. This CDR3 is built from 15 residues. V lost 5 bases and J lost 1, with 14 bases in between. The CDR3 loop reads CASSPGGGFQETQYF. CDR3 DNA: TGTGCCAGCAGCCCAGGCGGAGGGTTCCAAGAGACCCAGTACTTC.

The chain links TRBV19 to TRBJ1-5; tentative D call: TRBD1 (5 bases). Trimming took off 2 bases at V and 4 bases at J, with 12 bases between the two ends. The CDR3 consists of 15 residues. Germline assignment: CDR1 LNHDA and CDR2 SQIVND (reference sequence). Here the CDR3 DNA reads TGTGCCAGTAGTATAAATGGGGCAGGGAATCAGCCCCAGCATTTT. Translating gives CASSINGAGNQPQHF.

J is TRBJ2-2 and V is TRBV5-1; 7 bases align to TRBD2. CDR3 length equals 15 residues. J was trimmed by 3 bases and V by 0 bases; bases with no gene match: 2. Germline CDR1 and CDR2: SGHRS and YFSETQ. CDR3 nucleotides: TGCGCCAGCAGCTTGGGCGGGGGATACACCGGGGAGCTGTTTTTT. Amino acid sequence: CASSLGGGYTGELFF. The full variable domain, rest sourced from reference TRBV5-1 and TRBJ2-2, is KAGVTQTPRYLIKTRGQQVTLSCSPISGHRSVSWYQQTPGQGLQFLFEYFSETQRNKGNFPGRFSGRQFSNSRSEMNVSTLELGDSALYLCASSLGGGYTGELFFGEGSRLTVL.

The chain has TRBV19 and TRBJ2-5; possible D gene TRBD1, 6 bases. The CDR3 totals 14 residues. V was shortened by 3 bases and J by 1 base, with 9 bases between the two germline ends. CDR1 LNHDA and CDR2 SQIVND come from the germline V gene (reference sequence). The CDR3 protein is CASSIQGPQETQYF. The CDR3 coding sequence is TGTGCCAGTAGTATCCAGGGGCCCCAAGAGACCCAGTACTTC.

The chain couples TRBV6-5 to TRBJ1-3; a weak D match, TRBD1 (6 bases). Germline lookup yields CDR1 MNHEY and CDR2 SVGAGI. The CDR3 is made up of 16 amino acids. Trimming pared 0 bases from V and 0 bases from J, leaving 9 bases between. The CDR3, as DNA: TGTGCCAGCAGTTACTCCCGGGGGCTCTCTGGAAACACCATATATTTT. Translating gives CASSYSRGLSGNTIYF.

This clone was observed once. The V gene is TRBV10-3, the J gene TRBJ2-7; the D is unclear. Germline lookup yields CDR1 ENHRY and CDR2 SYGVKD. V was cut by 4 bases and J by 0 bases, with 13 bases left in between. The CDR3 consists of 15 residues. The chain's CDR3 is CAISGSYSYSYEQYF. CDR3 DNA: TGTGCCATCAGTGGCTCCTACAGTTACTCCTACGAGCAGTACTTC.

The chain is built from TRBV9 and TRBJ2-5, with TRBD2 matching over 8 bases. The CDR3 is 15 amino acids. CDR1 and CDR2 (germline): SGDLS, YYNGEE. V was clipped by 4 bases and J by 4 bases; unmatched bases: 9. CDR3 nucleotides: TGTGCCAGCAGCTCAATAGCGGGAAGAGGAGAGACCCAGTACTTC. Translation gives CASSSIAGRGETQYF.

The J gene is TRBJ2-5, the V gene TRBV7-2; D is unresolved. CDR1 and CDR2 from the germline V gene are SGHTA and FQGNSA. The CDR3 runs to 11 residues. The germline V and J ends were trimmed by 5 bases and 5 bases, with 6 bases remaining between them. CDR3 loop: CASSIGETQYF. CDR3 DNA sequence: TGTGCCAGCAGCATCGGGGAGACCCAGTACTTC.

This clone was seen only a few times. CDR3 sequence (DNA): TGTGCCAGCAGTGGGGCCCTGAATGGCTACACCTTC. Its protein product is CASSGALNGYTF. The chain couples TRBV25-1 to TRBJ1-2; no firm D call. The V and J ends lost 4 bases and 6 bases respectively, with 9 bases between them. CDR1 is MGHDK and CDR2 is SYGVNS in the germline V gene. The CDR3 totals 12 residues.

The rearrangement uses TRBV28 and TRBJ2-3; 14 bases align to TRBD2. V lost 0 bases to trimming and J lost 3 bases; unmatched junction nucleotides: 5. Germline V gene data show CDR1 as MDHEN and CDR2 as SYDVKM. The CDR3 is 18 amino acids. As DNA, the CDR3 is TGTGCCAGCAGTTTATGGACTAGCGGGAGGGCCGATACAGATACGCAGTATTTT. This translates into CASSLWTSGRADTDTQYF.

The chain carries TRBV28 and TRBJ1-2; no definite D call. V lost 5 bases and J lost 5, with 15 bases in between. The CDR3 has 14 amino acids. Germline lookup yields CDR1 MDHEN and CDR2 SYDVKM. The CDR3 loop is CASSGVPAIYGYTF. The CDR3 region has the DNA TGTGCCAGCAGTGGGGTCCCAGCGATATATGGCTACACCTTC.

This clone was seen more than once but under ten times. This chain connects TRBV7-2 to TRBJ1-2; D is uncertain. V lost 3 bases and J lost 0, with 11 bases in between. Per the germline V gene, CDR1 is SGHTA and CDR2 is FQGNSA. This CDR3 has 15 residues. Here the CDR3 reads CASSFIGKANYGYTF. Here the CDR3 DNA reads TGTGCCAGCAGCTTTATCGGAAAAGCTAACTATGGCTACACCTTC.

The V call is TRBV10-3, the J call TRBJ1-2; 10 bases match TRBD1. The CDR3 length is 14 residues. Germline-derived CDR1 and CDR2 are ENHRY and SYGVKD. The ends lost 6 bases at V and 4 bases at J; junction bases unmatched: 5. Here the CDR3 reads CAIRKDRGIYGYTF. DNA for the CDR3: TGTGCCATCAGGAAGGACAGGGGGATCTATGGCTACACCTTC.

There are a few counts of this clone. V is TRBV7-9 and J is TRBJ1-1; D is possibly TRBD1 (6 bases). Germline V gene sequence: CDR1 SEHNR, CDR2 FQNEAQ (reference sequence). V lost 2 bases and J lost 5, with 12 bases in between. This CDR3 is 14 amino acids long. Here the CDR3 DNA reads TGTGCCAGCAGCTTACTCAGGGGATGGACTGAAGCTTTCTTT. It yields the protein CASSLLRGWTEAFF.

J is TRBJ1-2 and V is TRBV5-4; possibly TRBD1 for D (5 bases). The V gene's germline CDR1 is SGHNT and CDR2 YYREEE (reference sequence). V was trimmed by 4 bases and J by 8 bases, leaving 15 bases between them. The CDR3 has 13 residues. The CDR3 sequence is CASSIGSRDGYTF. CDR3 nucleotide sequence: TGTGCCAGCAGCATCGGATCCCGGGACGGCTACACCTTC.